This passage covers 26 T cell receptor beta chains from one sample sequenced in a study of CD8 T cells in Susac syndrome. Reverse transcription of about 0.5 to 1 ug RNA was carried out with random hexamers. TCRdb re-derived calls from the immunoSEQ multiplex PCR reads in MiXCR, one entry per CDR3 protein. The data show 180,000 or so distinct CDR3 sequences, roughly 94% seen once. Sequences were obtained from CD4+ T cells from PBMCs. The receptors come from a human donor with Susac syndrome.

The V and J genes are TRBV7-2 and TRBJ2-1; 8 bases map to TRBD2. The CDR3 runs to 15 residues. CDR1 SGHTA and CDR2 FQGNSA come from the germline V gene. The V segment lost 2 bases and the J segment 5 bases; nucleotides outside the gene matches: 5. This CDR3 reads CASSLSLAGHNEQFF. The DNA of the CDR3 is TGTGCCAGCAGCTTATCCCTAGCGGGCCACAATGAGCAGTTCTTC.

The chain employs TRBV12-3 or TRBV12-4 and TRBJ2-7, with TRBD1 identical over 10 bases. This CDR3 is built from 16 residues. Trimming took 0 bases from V and 3 from J; bases not matched to a gene: 5. The CDR3 nucleotides read TGTGCCAGCAGTTTAGCGTGGGGACAGGGGATCTACGAGCAGTACTTC. This translates into CASSLAWGQGIYEQYF.

This clonotype was recorded once. The V call is TRBV29-1, the J call TRBJ2-5; possibly TRBD1 or TRBD2 for D (7 bases each). V lost 1 base and J 3 bases, leaving 12 bases between the germline ends. This CDR3 has 14 amino acids. CDR1 SQVTM and CDR2 ANQGSEA come from the germline V gene. The DNA of the CDR3 is TGCAGCGTTGAAGTGGGAGGGGGCGAAGAGACCCAGTACTTC. Translation gives CSVEVGGGEETQYF.

This chain connects TRBV28 to TRBJ2-7; D may be TRBD1 or TRBD2 (6 bases each). Between the trimmed V and J ends, which lost 6 bases and 0 bases, there was a span of 12 bases. This CDR3 is 14 amino acids long. The germline CDR1 and CDR2 sequences are MDHEN and SYDVKM. The CDR3 coding sequence is TGTGCCAGCAGCATAGGGGGGAGCTCCTACGAGCAGTACTTC. Its translation is CASSIGGSSYEQYF.

The chain has TRBV15 and TRBJ2-2; TRBD2 aligns across 7 bases. CDR1 is LNHNV, CDR2 YYDKDF, per germline (reference sequence). Germline trimming cut 1 base from V and 3 bases from J; bases unmatched to any gene: 5. The CDR3 contains 16 residues. The CDR3 protein is CATSRAPSGDTGELFF. The CDR3 DNA sequence: TGTGCCACCAGCAGAGCTCCTAGCGGCGACACCGGGGAGCTGTTTTTT. The full variable domain, its missing parts supplied by reference TRBV15 and TRBJ2-2, is DAMVIQNPRYQVTQFGKPVTLSCSQTLNHNVMYWYQQKSSQAPKLLFHYYDKDFNNEADTPDNFQSRRPNTSFCFLDIRSPGLGDTAMYLCATSRAPSGDTGELFFGEGSRLTVL.

The rearrangement links TRBV5-1 to TRBJ2-1; D might be TRBD2 (6 bases). CDR1 is SGHRS and CDR2 is YFSETQ in the germline V gene. The CDR3 covers 15 residues. The germline V and J ends were trimmed by 4 bases and 3 bases, with 14 bases remaining between them. The CDR3 spells CASSNSGGVYNEQFF. For the CDR3, the DNA is TGCGCCAGCAGCAATAGCGGAGGGGTCTACAATGAGCAGTTCTTC. Looking up the rest from reference TRBV5-1 and TRBJ2-1 gives the full variable domain: KAGVTQTPRYLIKTRGQQVTLSCSPISGHRSVSWYQQTPGQGLQFLFEYFSETQRNKGNFPGRFSGRQFSNSRSEMNVSTLELGDSALYLCASSNSGGVYNEQFFGPGTRLTVL.

The chain combines TRBV4-2 with TRBJ2-1, with D tentatively TRBD1 or TRBD2 (5 bases each). The V gene lost 6 bases and the J gene lost 1 base, with 16 bases spanning the gap. The length of the CDR3 is 16 residues. CDR1 and CDR2 (germline): LGHNA, YNFKEQ. The CDR3 DNA sequence: TGTGCCAGCAGAAGGGGCGGGCTAGATTCCTACAATGAGCAGTTCTTC. Translation: CASRRGGLDSYNEQFF.

The chain is built from TRBV20-1 and TRBJ1-5, with TRBD1 as a possible D gene (5 bases). Between the trimmed V and J ends, which lost 4 bases and 4 bases, there was a span of 11 bases. The CDR3 covers 13 residues. Germline CDR1 and CDR2: DFQATT and SNEGSKA (reference sequence). The CDR3 reads CSANRGGNQPQHF. DNA of the CDR3: TGCAGTGCTAATCGGGGGGGGAATCAGCCCCAGCATTTT.

The rearrangement uses TRBV12-3 or TRBV12-4 and TRBJ1-2; D is unresolved. CDR3 size: 12 residues. Deletions cut 8 bases from V and 7 bases from J, with 14 bases between. This CDR3 reads CASGPARTGYTF. CDR3 coding DNA: TGTGCCAGCGGTCCGGCACGGACTGGCTACACCTTC.

To note about this clonotype: One end of the junction is discordant with germline, which a read error may explain. The V and J genes are TRBV4-2 and TRBJ2-7; 8 bases line up with TRBD1. Germline values: CDR1 LGHNA, CDR2 YNFKEQ. The CDR3 length is 16 residues. The CDR3 nucleotides read TGTGCCAGCAACCAAGATGGTACAGGGGGTCGCTACGAGCAGTACTTC. This gives the protein CASNQDGTGGRYEQYF.

This clonotype has only one observation. The V call is TRBV28, the J call TRBJ2-6; 7 nucleotides align to TRBD2. The CDR3 is made up of 16 amino acids. The germline V gene has CDR1 MDHEN and CDR2 SYDVKM. Losses at the gene ends were 6 bases for V and 2 bases for J; bases not matched to a gene: 7. The CDR3 spells CASSLLGGAGANVLTF. DNA of the CDR3: TGTGCCAGCAGCCTCTTGGGGGGGGCTGGGGCCAACGTCCTGACTTTC.

The rearrangement uses TRBV30 and TRBJ1-2; D might be TRBD1 (5 bases). The CDR3 extends over 16 amino acids. The V end was cut by 4 bases, the J end by 5 bases, with 23 bases between. Per the germline V gene, CDR1 is GTSNPN and CDR2 is SVGIG (reference sequence). The CDR3 loop is CAWNSGLSGKKYGYTF. The CDR3 DNA reads TGTGCCTGGAATAGTGGCTTGTCAGGGAAGAAGTATGGCTACACCTTC.

This chain joins TRBV6-2 or TRBV6-3 and TRBJ1-1; D is uncertain. The CDR3 length is 13 residues. The germline V gene encodes CDR1 MNHEY and CDR2 SVGEGT. Between the trimmed V and J ends, which lost 3 bases and 1 base, there was a span of 6 bases. CDR3 residues: CASSYRSNTEAFF. The CDR3 DNA reads TGTGCCAGCAGTTATAGGTCGAACACTGAAGCTTTCTTT.

The chain uses TRBV18 and TRBJ2-6; 7 bases are shared with TRBD2. The germline gives CDR1 KGHSH, CDR2 LQKENI. The CDR3 runs 15 residues. Trimming at V came to 3 bases and at J to 2 bases, leaving 1 base not matched to a gene. The CDR3 protein is CASSPAGAGANVLTF. In nucleotides, the CDR3 is TGTGCCAGCTCACCGGCGGGGGCTGGGGCCAACGTCCTGACTTTC.

Only one count was recorded for this clonotype. The rearrangement links TRBV4-2 to TRBJ2-1; 8 bases map to TRBD2. Germline values: CDR1 LGHNA, CDR2 YNFKEQ. With V trimmed by 1 base and J by 5 bases, 7 bases remained unmatched. CDR3 length equals 16 residues. CDR3 sequence reads: CASSQVRTSRNNEQFF. CDR3 DNA: TGTGCCAGCAGCCAAGTTCGGACTAGCAGGAACAATGAGCAGTTCTTC.

This sequence joins TRBV5-1 and TRBJ2-1; D is ambiguous. V was pared by 2 bases and J by 5 bases, with 11 bases between. The CDR3 spans 14 residues. The germline V gene encodes CDR1 SGHRS and CDR2 YFSETQ. The CDR3 DNA reads as TGCGCCAGCAGCTTTACCAGGCCAGACAATGAGCAGTTCTTC. This codes for CASSFTRPDNEQFF.

This chain links TRBV27 with TRBJ1-1, with D possibly matching TRBD1 (6 bases). V was pared by 4 bases and J by 1 base, with 16 bases between. The CDR3 runs 16 residues. The germline V gene has CDR1 MNHEY and CDR2 SMNVEV (reference sequence). This CDR3 reads CASSSQAQGWNTEAFF. Here the CDR3 DNA reads TGTGCCAGCAGTTCCCAAGCGCAGGGGTGGAACACTGAAGCTTTCTTT.

In this sample, this clonotype turned up a few times. The V and J genes are TRBV20-1 and TRBJ2-5; 9 bases map to TRBD1. This CDR3 comprises 13 residues. V dropped 6 bases and J dropped 2; count of bases not matched to a gene: 4. Germline V gives CDR1 DFQATT, CDR2 SNEGSKA (reference sequence). CDR3 in amino acids: CSAGQGGQETQYF. The DNA of the CDR3 is TGCAGTGCGGGACAGGGCGGGCAAGAGACCCAGTACTTC.

The V and J genes are TRBV29-1 and TRBJ2-1; possibly TRBD2 for D (6 bases). The ends were cut back, 5 bases at V and 7 bases at J, with 18 bases in the middle. This CDR3 is built from 14 residues. The germline CDR1 and CDR2 sequences are SQVTM and ANQGSEA. The CDR3 region has the DNA TGCAGCGTTCTCCGCCCGGTTGCGGGAAATGAGCAGTTCTTC. This codes for CSVLRPVAGNEQFF.

V and J are TRBV30 and TRBJ1-5; tentatively, D is TRBD1 (5 bases). The germline V gene encodes CDR1 GTSNPN and CDR2 SVGIG (reference sequence). Between the trimmed V and J ends, which lost 1 base and 7 bases, there was a span of 14 bases. The CDR3 length is 14 residues. The CDR3 protein is CAWSGGSTGQPQHF. As DNA, the CDR3 is TGTGCCTGGAGTGGAGGGTCAACAGGACAGCCCCAGCATTTT.

The chain couples TRBV30 to TRBJ1-6; no firm D call. Germline CDR1 is GTSNPN and CDR2 is SVGIG (reference sequence). The CDR3 runs 13 residues. V gave up 3 bases and J gave up 3 bases, with 6 bases separating them. CDR3 DNA: TGTGCCTGGAGGGGCAGCTATAATTCACCCCTCCACTTT. It specifies CAWRGSYNSPLHF.

The gene calls are TRBV6-1 and TRBJ2-2, with D hard to call. Germline V gives CDR1 MNHNS, CDR2 SASEGT. CDR3 length: 12 amino acids. The V end lost 4 bases, the J end lost 5 bases, and 5 bases lay between the germline ends. The CDR3, as DNA: TGTGCCAGCAGTGCCGCAACCGGGGAGCTGTTTTTT. It specifies CASSAATGELFF.

The CDR3 is CSARVPGDEKLFF. Here the CDR3 DNA reads TGCAGTGCTAGAGTGCCAGGAGATGAAAAACTGTTTTTT. V usage is TRBV20-1 and J usage is TRBJ1-4; no clear D gene. CDR3 size: 13 residues. V was trimmed by 1 base and J by 6 bases, leaving 9 bases between them. Germline lookup yields CDR1 DFQATT and CDR2 SNEGSKA (reference sequence).

In its sample, this clonotype was seen once. The rearrangement links TRBV12-3 or TRBV12-4 to TRBJ2-3, with 8 bases fitting TRBD1. V lost 3 bases to trimming and J lost 6 bases; unmatched junction nucleotides: 5. The CDR3 runs to 14 residues. Here the CDR3 DNA reads TGTGCCAGCAGTTTCGGACAGGGATTTGATACGCAGTATTTT. Translated, it gives CASSFGQGFDTQYF.

This clonotype was observed once. The genes are TRBV11-3 and TRBJ2-1, with D maybe TRBD1 (5 bases). CDR1 is SGHNT and CDR2 is YENEEA in the germline V gene. The ends were cut back, 2 bases at V and 9 bases at J, with 11 bases in the middle. CDR3 length: 13 residues. In nucleotides, the CDR3 is TGTGCCAGCAGCTTACGTGCTGACAGTGAGCAGTTCTTC. The encoded protein is CASSLRADSEQFF.

The V gene is TRBV7-2, the J gene TRBJ2-7; D gene uncertain. Between the trimmed V and J ends, which lost 4 bases and 2 bases, there was a span of 6 bases. Germline values: CDR1 SGHTA, CDR2 FQGNSA. The CDR3 contains 12 residues. The CDR3 loop is CASSYTAYEQYF. The CDR3 DNA sequence: TGTGCCAGCAGCTACACAGCCTACGAGCAGTACTTC.